This TCR beta chain is from a study of CD8 T cells in Susac syndrome. TEMRA cells underwent FACS enrichment and CD8+ and CD4+ T cells underwent negative isolation. RNA in amounts of about 0.5 to 1 ug was reverse transcribed with random hexamers. TCRdb called the immunoSEQ multiplex PCR reads again in MiXCR, with one record for every CDR3 protein. Among approximately 150,000 distinct CDR3 sequences listed, less than 95% were seen once. Trimming shortened V by 0 bases and J by 5 bases, and 14 bases separated the two germline ends. CDR3 length equals 16 residues. Germline V lookup: CDR1 LNHNV, CDR2 YYDKDF (reference sequence).

This TCR was recovered from a human donor with multiple sclerosis. This chain joins TRBV15 and TRBJ1-5; D gene ambiguous. Specimen: CD4+ T cells from PBMCs. CDR3 nucleotides: TGTGCCACCAGCAGAGATAGATCAGGCGCCCATCAGCCCCAGCATTTT. Its translation is CATSRDRSGAHQPQHF.